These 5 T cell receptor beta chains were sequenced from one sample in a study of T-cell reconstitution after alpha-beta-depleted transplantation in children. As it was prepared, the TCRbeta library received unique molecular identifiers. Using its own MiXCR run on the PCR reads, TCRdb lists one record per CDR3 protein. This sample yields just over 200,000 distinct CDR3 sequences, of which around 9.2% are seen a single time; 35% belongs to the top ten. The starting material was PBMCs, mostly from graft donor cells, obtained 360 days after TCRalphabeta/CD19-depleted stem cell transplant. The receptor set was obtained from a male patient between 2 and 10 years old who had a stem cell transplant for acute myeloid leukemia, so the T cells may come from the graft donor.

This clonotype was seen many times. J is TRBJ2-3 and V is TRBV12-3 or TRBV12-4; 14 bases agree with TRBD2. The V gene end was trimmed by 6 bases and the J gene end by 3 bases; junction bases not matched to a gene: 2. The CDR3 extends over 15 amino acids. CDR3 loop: CASRRLAGGTDTQYF. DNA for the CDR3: TGTGCCAGCAGGCGACTAGCGGGGGGGACAGATACGCAGTATTTT.

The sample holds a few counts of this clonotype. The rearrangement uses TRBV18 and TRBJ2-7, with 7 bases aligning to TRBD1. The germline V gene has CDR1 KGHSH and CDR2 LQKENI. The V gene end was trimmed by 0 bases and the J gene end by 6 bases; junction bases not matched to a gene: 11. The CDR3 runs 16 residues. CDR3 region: CASSPPFNRGHSEQYV. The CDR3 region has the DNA TGTGCCAGCTCACCACCGTTTAACAGGGGCCACTCCGAGCAGTACGTC.

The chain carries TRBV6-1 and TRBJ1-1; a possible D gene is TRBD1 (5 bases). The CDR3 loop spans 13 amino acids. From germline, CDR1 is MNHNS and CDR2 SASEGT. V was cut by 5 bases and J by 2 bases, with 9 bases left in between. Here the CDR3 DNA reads TGTGCCAGCAGTCGGGGACTCAACACTGAAGCTTTCTTT. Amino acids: CASSRGLNTEAFF.

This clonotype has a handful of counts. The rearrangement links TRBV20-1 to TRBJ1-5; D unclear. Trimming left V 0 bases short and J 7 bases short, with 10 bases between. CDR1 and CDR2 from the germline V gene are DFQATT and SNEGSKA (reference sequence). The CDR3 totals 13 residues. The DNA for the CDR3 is TGCAGTGCTAGAGATGCGTTCGGACAGCCCCAGCATTTT. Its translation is CSARDAFGQPQHF.

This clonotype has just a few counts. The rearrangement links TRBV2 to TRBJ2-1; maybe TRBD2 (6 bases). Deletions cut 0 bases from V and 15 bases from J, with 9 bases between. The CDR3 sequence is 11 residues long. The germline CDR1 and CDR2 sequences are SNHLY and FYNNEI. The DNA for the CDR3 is TGTGCCAGCAGTGAAGCGCCAGCGGGGTTCTTC. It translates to CASSEAPAGFF. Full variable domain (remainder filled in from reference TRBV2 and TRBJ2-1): EPEVTQTPSHQVTQMGQEVILRCVPISNHLYFYWYRQILGQKVEFLVSFYNNEISEKSEIFDDQFSVERPDGSNFTLKIRSTKLEDSAMYFCASSEAPAGFFGPGTRLTVL.